A selection of T cell receptor beta chains follows, all from one sample in a study of T cell clonotyping in hematopoietic cell transplantation. Clones were read by immunoSEQ multiplex PCR, and TCRdb kept only the in-frame ones, dropping some. The table has roughly 15,000 clones, almost 90% seen once. The sequencing input was peripheral blood mononuclear cells. The receptors derive from a man aged 45-60 years in good health. Some clones in this sample may be carry-over from other donors' samples. CDR3s include the opening cysteine and the closing phenylalanine or tryptophan. A D gene is named only where the DNA matches it firmly. The listing skips clone size in some rows; elsewhere it reads once, few, many or a size class.

len,d_gene,v_gene,abundance,j_gene,CDR3nt,CDR3aa
14,.,TRBV28,.,TRBJ1-2,TGTGCCAGCAGTTTGGGGGTCAGGGCGGTCGGCTACACCTTC,CASSLGVRAVGYTF
14,TRBD2,TRBV14,.,TRBJ2-2,TGTGCCAGCAGAAGAGGGAGGGGCACCGGGGAGCTGTTTTTT,CASRRGRGTGELFF
13,.,TRBV29-1,once,TRBJ2-7,TGCAGCGTTGAGGATCGCCAGAACTACGAGCAGTACTTC,CSVEDRQNYEQYF
13,.,TRBV25-1,.,TRBJ1-6,TGTGCCAGCAAAGGGACCGAGGAATTACCCCTCCACTTT,CASKGTEELPLHF
15,.,TRBV5-6,.,TRBJ2-7,TGTGCCAGCAGCTTTAAGCGTGAGGTCTCCTACGAGCAGTACTTC,CASSFKREVSYEQYF
16,TRBD1,TRBV7-9,.,TRBJ1-6,TGTGCCAGCAGCTTAACCCCAGGGGGGGCCGGGTCACCCCTCCACTTT,CASSLTPGGAGSPLHF
14,TRBD1,TRBV7-6,once,TRBJ2-5,TGTGCCAGCAGCACCGGACAGGGACAAGAGACCCAGTACTTC,CASSTGQGQETQYF
13,.,TRBV7-2,.,TRBJ1-4,TGTGCCAGCAGCTCCGGGGGACGTTGGGGGCTGTTTTTT,CASSSGGRWGLFF
13,.,TRBV2,.,TRBJ2-7,TGTGCCAGCGGGACACTTCCCTCCTACGAGCAGTACTTC,CASGTLPSYEQYF
13,.,TRBV19,.,TRBJ1-5,TGTGCCAGTAGTTGGTTGGGCAATCAGCCCCAGCATTTT,CASSWLGNQPQHF
18,TRBD2,TRBV5-6,.,TRBJ2-1,TGTGCCAGCAGCTACGGACTAGCGGGTCTGAGCTCCTACAATGAGCAGTTCTTC,CASSYGLAGLSSYNEQFF
17,.,TRBV7-2,.,TRBJ1-5,TGTGCCAGCAGCTTAGTAGCGTGGGGGTATAGCAATCAGCCCCAGCATTTT,CASSLVAWGYSNQPQHF
14,.,TRBV14,.,TRBJ2-5,TGTGCCAGCAGCCGGGGACAACTCCAAGAGACCCAGTACTTC,CASSRGQLQETQYF
15,.,TRBV19,.,TRBJ1-5,TGTGCCAGTAGTATGAGTGGGACATACAATCAGCCCCAGCATTTT,CASSMSGTYNQPQHF
13,.,TRBV10-3,.,TRBJ1-2,TGTGCCATCAGTGGAAGGGGGGCTTATGGCTACACCTTC,CAISGRGAYGYTF
14,.,TRBV19,.,TRBJ1-1,TGTGCCAGTAGGGGGGGTGTGGATAACACTGAAGCTTTCTTT,CASRGGVDNTEAFF